Each of the 10 T cell receptor beta chains below was sequenced from the same sample in a study of long-term antiretroviral therapy in people with HIV. An immunoSEQ assay, version v3.0, was performed at survey level. The table came from immunoSEQ multiplex PCR; TCRdb's copy has only in-frame clones and leaves some out. The profile shows 15,000 to 20,000 clones, over 60% of them singletons. Sequences were derived from unsorted PBMCs, sampled nearly 2.6 years before starting antiretroviral therapy. These TCRs come from a woman aged 45-60 years with HIV.

J is TRBJ2-7 and V is TRBV28; 7 nucleotides agree with TRBD1. Trimming cost V 7 bases and J 2 bases; bases outside gene matches: 8. Germline loops: CDR1 MDHEN, CDR2 SYDVKM. The CDR3 length is 14 residues. The CDR3 here is CASTFRGGTYEQYF. The CDR3 DNA sequence: TGTGCCAGCACCTTCAGAGGGGGCACCTACGAGCAGTACTTC.

The V gene is TRBV9, the J gene TRBJ2-5, with D possibly being TRBD2 (6 bases). The CDR3 extends over 14 amino acids. The V and J ends lost 1 base and 5 bases respectively, with 12 bases between them. CDR1 is SGDLS, CDR2 YYNGEE, per germline. The CDR3 protein is CASSVNGGWETQYF. For the CDR3, the DNA is TGTGCCAGCAGCGTAAATGGGGGGTGGGAGACCCAGTACTTC.

The chain has TRBV4-1 and TRBJ2-3; 7 nucleotides align to TRBD2. Losses at the gene ends were 3 bases for V and 1 base for J; bases not matched to a gene: 7. The CDR3 is 16 residues long. Germline lookup yields CDR1 MGHRA and CDR2 YSYEKL. The CDR3 sequence: CASSQGGAGGTDTQYF. The CDR3 DNA is TGCGCCAGCAGCCAGGGCGGGGCGGGGGGCACAGATACGCAGTATTTT.

J is TRBJ1-2 and V is TRBV2; TRBD1 agrees at 7 bases. Germline CDR1 and CDR2: SNHLY and FYNNEI. The V and J ends lost 5 bases and 10 bases, in that order; junction bases with no gene match: 13. The CDR3 runs 14 residues. The CDR3 DNA follows: TGTGCCAGCAGTTCACAGGGGATACGGGTTTCCTACACCTTC. Encoded protein: CASSSQGIRVSYTF.

This clone was seen many times. V gene TRBV7-6 combines with J gene TRBJ1-2; 8 bases are a match to TRBD1. V dropped 5 bases and J dropped 4; count of bases not matched to a gene: 3. The CDR3 has 13 amino acids. Germline CDR1 and CDR2: SGHVS and FNYEAQ. CDR3 in DNA: TGTGCCAGCAGCCCGACAGGGGTCTATGGCTACACCTTC. Its protein product is CASSPTGVYGYTF.

This sequence joins TRBV27 and TRBJ1-6, with 8 bases that match TRBD1. Germline V lookup: CDR1 MNHEY, CDR2 SMNVEV (reference sequence). The CDR3 has 14 amino acids. The V segment lost 5 bases and the J segment 13 bases; nucleotides outside the gene matches: 10. The chain's CDR3 is CASSPTGAPIPLHF. DNA for the CDR3: TGTGCCAGCAGTCCGACAGGGGCCCCTATCCCCCTCCACTTT.

The J gene is TRBJ1-1, the V gene TRBV7-8; TRBD1 matches 7 bases. The CDR3 has 14 amino acids. The ends lost 5 bases at V and 6 bases at J; junction bases unmatched: 9. The germline CDR1 and CDR2 sequences are SGHVS and FQNEAQ. CDR3 residues: CASSNRQGRAEAFF. DNA for the CDR3: TGTGCCAGCAGCAACCGACAGGGTCGAGCTGAAGCTTTCTTT.

This chain joins TRBV2 and TRBJ1-5, with D uncertain. The CDR3 loop spans 14 amino acids. Trimming shortened V by 8 bases and J by 0 bases, and 11 bases separated the two germline ends. Germline V lookup: CDR1 SNHLY, CDR2 FYNNEI. This chain's CDR3 is CASGGDSSNQPQHF. CDR3 in DNA: TGTGCCAGCGGCGGGGATAGTAGCAATCAGCCCCAGCATTTT.

The chain joins TRBV5-4 to TRBJ2-5; D ambiguous. Germline CDR1 is SGHNT and CDR2 is YYREEE (reference sequence). The ends were cut back, 4 bases at V and 2 bases at J, with 9 bases in the middle. The CDR3 extends over 13 amino acids. CDR3 coding DNA: TGTGCCAGCAGCACGGACCCTCAAGAGACCCAGTACTTC. It is translated as CASSTDPQETQYF.

The chain carries TRBV5-4 and TRBJ1-3; no clear D gene. The CDR3 is 13 residues long. Germline V gene sequence: CDR1 SGHNT, CDR2 YYREEE (reference sequence). V lost 4 bases and J lost 6, with 11 bases in between. In nucleotides, the CDR3 is TGTGCCAGCAGCCTCGGACTCGAAAACACCATATATTTT. This codes for CASSLGLENTIYF.